Following are 30 T cell receptor beta chains from one sample sequenced in a study of blood T cell repertoires in COVID-19 (dated by TCRdb to 2018 to 2021). Libraries were constructed by the immunoSEQ multiplex PCR assay. Held by TCRdb, this immuneACCESS table contains in-frame sequences only and omits some clones. Under half of the omission traces to an unresolved V gene where checked; the cause of the rest is unknown. This sample lists 55,000 to 65,000 clones; roughly 93% were detected once. The ten most abundant clones make up 1.6% of the sample. Sequenced input: peripheral blood. The source is a human donor in a cohort sampled during active COVID-19.

The CDR3 is CASSLYGSSYEQYF. The CDR3 nucleotides are TGTGCCAGCAGTTTATACGGGAGCTCCTACGAGCAGTACTTC. V and J are TRBV27 and TRBJ2-7; D might be TRBD2 (6 bases). CDR1 is MNHEY and CDR2 is SMNVEV in the germline V gene (reference sequence). Between the trimmed V and J ends, which lost 1 base and 0 bases, there was a span of 7 bases. The CDR3 consists of 14 residues.

The chain has TRBV19 and TRBJ1-1; D not resolved. This CDR3 spans 18 amino acids. V dropped 4 bases and J dropped 0 bases, with 21 bases sitting between them. The germline V gene has CDR1 LNHDA and CDR2 SQIVND (reference sequence). The DNA for the CDR3 is TGTGCCAGTAGTACGAGACATGGACTAGGCGGGATGAACACTGAAGCTTTCTTT. The encoded protein is CASSTRHGLGGMNTEAFF.

As regards this clone: Other nucleotide sequences from this sample produce the same CDR3. The chain joins TRBV9 to TRBJ1-1, with TRBD1 identical over 7 bases. Germline-derived CDR1 and CDR2 are SGDLS and YYNGEE. The V gene end was trimmed by 4 bases and the J gene end by 1 base; junction bases not matched to a gene: 4. CDR3 length: 14 residues. The DNA for the CDR3 is TGTGCCAGCAGCCCCCGACAGGGGAACACTGAAGCTTTCTTT. This sequence encodes CASSPRQGNTEAFF. The entire variable domain, with the rest obtained from reference TRBV9 and TRBJ1-1, is as follows: DSGVTQTPKHLITATGQRVTLRCSPRSGDLSVYWYQQSLDQGLQFLIQYYNGEERAKGNILERFSAQQFPDLHSELNLSSLELGDSALYFCASSPRQGNTEAFFGQGTRLTVV.

The gene calls are TRBV27 and TRBJ2-1, with 7 bases that match TRBD2. Per germline, CDR1 MNHEY and CDR2 SMNVEV (reference sequence). This CDR3 is 16 amino acids long. After removal of 2 bases from V and 3 bases from J, the junction contained 7 bases not matched to a gene. This CDR3 is CASSLLLAGYYNEQFF. The CDR3 DNA sequence: TGTGCCAGCAGTTTACTCTTAGCGGGTTACTACAATGAGCAGTTCTTC.

The rearrangement links TRBV6-1 to TRBJ2-5; the D gene is possibly TRBD2 (6 bases). The CDR3 length is 16 residues. V gave up 2 bases and J gave up 4 bases, with 17 bases separating them. The germline gives CDR1 MNHNS, CDR2 SASEGT. CDR3: CASSERGGDVIETQYF. The CDR3, as DNA: TGTGCCAGCAGTGAAAGAGGCGGGGACGTCATAGAGACCCAGTACTTC.

CDR3 DNA: TGTGCCAGTAGTATAGGACCCCAGGTGGGTGAAGCTTTCTTT. Its protein is CASSIGPQVGEAFF. This chain joins TRBV19 and TRBJ1-1; D unclear. Germline V CDR1 and CDR2: LNHDA, SQIVND (reference sequence). With 1 base removed from V and 7 bases from J, the gap between germline ends came to 13 bases. The CDR3 has 14 amino acids.

V gene TRBV12-2 combines with J gene TRBJ2-7; the D call in the table, TRBD1, was not verified against the DNA. TRBV12-2 is given as a pseudogene. The CDR3 consists of 13 residues. The CDR3 bases are TGTGCAAGTCGCTTCGTCACAGGTTACGAGCAGTACTTC. Residues: CASRFVTGYEQYF.

The rearrangement joins TRBV28 to TRBJ1-6, with 7 positions matching TRBD1. Germline lookup yields CDR1 MDHEN and CDR2 SYDVKM. Trimming removed 6 bases from V and 8 bases from J; junction bases left unmatched: 16. CDR3 length equals 17 residues. The CDR3 bases are TGTGCCAGCAGCCCACCCTGGGACAGCCGATGGGATTCACCCCTCCACTTT. Protein: CASSPPWDSRWDSPLHF.

This clone was seen once. This rearrangement joins TRBV24-1 to TRBJ1-5; the match to TRBD1 covers 7 bases. The CDR3 runs to 16 residues. J was trimmed by 1 base and V by 3 bases; bases with no gene match: 5. Germline CDR1 reads KGHDR; CDR2 reads SFDVKD. The CDR3 nucleotides are TGTGCCACCAGTGATCCCGGGACAGCCAGCAATCAGCCCCAGCATTTT. Translated, it gives CATSDPGTASNQPQHF.

A few counts support this clone. This rearrangement joins TRBV27 to TRBJ1-5, with 10 bases that match TRBD1. The CDR3 is made up of 16 amino acids. The germline V gene has CDR1 MNHEY and CDR2 SMNVEV (reference sequence). The ends lost 9 bases at V and 6 bases at J; junction bases unmatched: 14. As DNA, the CDR3 is TGTGCCAGTGACCAACGGACAGGGGGTGTAAGTCAGCCCCAGCATTTT. Amino acids: CASDQRTGGVSQPQHF.

CDR3 bases: TGCGCCAGCAGTGTAGGGAGGATCAATGAGCAGTTCTTC. It codes for CASSVGRINEQFF. The chain joins TRBV10-1 to TRBJ2-1, with D perhaps matching TRBD2 (6 bases). Germline CDR1 and CDR2: WNHNN and SYGVQD (reference sequence). The V end was cut by 4 bases, the J end by 6 bases, with 10 bases between. This CDR3 comprises 13 residues.

The chain employs TRBV28 and TRBJ1-4; D is possibly TRBD1 (5 bases). Germline loops: CDR1 MDHEN, CDR2 SYDVKM. Trimming stripped 5 bases from V and 5 bases from J, with 15 bases between. The CDR3 runs 15 residues. This chain's CDR3 is CASSSTGAGNEKLFF. The CDR3 DNA sequence: TGTGCCAGCAGTAGCACAGGTGCGGGGAATGAAAAACTGTTTTTT.

The chain links TRBV19 to TRBJ2-3; D remains ambiguous. The CDR3 covers 13 residues. From germline, CDR1 is LNHDA and CDR2 SQIVND (reference sequence). V was trimmed by 4 bases and J by 2 bases, leaving 7 bases between them. Written as DNA, the CDR3 is TGTGCCAGTAGTAGCGGTGTCACAGATACGCAGTATTTT. Protein: CASSSGVTDTQYF.

The chain is built from TRBV5-1 and TRBJ2-1; TRBD2 matches at 12 bases. Germline CDR1 and CDR2: SGHRS and YFSETQ. The CDR3 runs to 15 residues. The trim removed 4 bases at V and 3 bases at J, leaving 2 bases unmatched. The CDR3 DNA follows: TGCGCCAGCAGCCAGGGACTAGCGGGCTACAATGAGCAGTTCTTC. Its protein is CASSQGLAGYNEQFF.

This clone has just one count. CDR3 DNA sequence: TGTGCCAGCTCAAACCCGGAGGATCTATTCTCCGGGGAGCTGTTTTTT. Amino acids: CASSNPEDLFSGELFF. The V gene is TRBV5-4, the J gene TRBJ2-2, with a tentative D call TRBD2 (5 bases). This CDR3 contains 16 residues. CDR1 is SGHNT, CDR2 YYREEE, per germline (reference sequence). V was cut by 7 bases and J by 6 bases, with 22 bases left in between.

In nucleotides, the CDR3 is TGTGCCAGCAGTTCACTAGCGGCAGATACGCAGTATTTT. This encodes CASSSLAADTQYF. This chain connects TRBV27 to TRBJ2-3, with TRBD2 matching over 8 bases. The CDR3 is made up of 13 amino acids. Germline V gives CDR1 MNHEY, CDR2 SMNVEV (reference sequence). V trimming: 4 bases; J trimming: 4 bases; junction bases outside the gene matches: 1.

The V and J genes are TRBV7-9 and TRBJ2-7, with D uncertain. The germline gives CDR1 SEHNR, CDR2 FQNEAQ (reference sequence). V lost 3 bases to trimming and J lost 4 bases, with 7 bases between them. The CDR3 loop spans 12 amino acids. The CDR3 reads CASSLSRYEQYF. The CDR3 region has the DNA TGTGCCAGCAGCTTGTCCCGTTACGAGCAGTACTTC.

This sequence joins TRBV27 and TRBJ1-3; 8 positions match TRBD1. The V gene's germline CDR1 is MNHEY and CDR2 SMNVEV (reference sequence). The junction had 7 bases not matched to a gene; V was cut back by 6 bases and J by 3 bases. The CDR3 sequence is 15 residues long. CDR3 in amino acids: CASSYRGVHGNTIYF. In nucleotides, the CDR3 is TGTGCCAGCAGCTACAGGGGGGTGCATGGAAACACCATATATTTT.

V is TRBV9 and J is TRBJ2-1; 7 bases are shared with TRBD2. The CDR3 consists of 16 residues. J gave up 0 bases and V 0 bases, and 3 bases lay outside the gene matches. Per germline, CDR1 SGDLS and CDR2 YYNGEE. The CDR3 is CASSVGPSGSYNEQFF. The CDR3 nucleotides are TGTGCCAGCAGCGTAGGTCCTAGCGGCTCCTACAATGAGCAGTTCTTC.

This chain joins TRBV3-1 (or the pseudogene TRBV3-2) and TRBJ2-5; the match to TRBD2 covers 11 bases. With 1 base clipped from V and 2 bases from J, the junction kept 18 bases outside the gene matches. This CDR3 has 21 residues. Germline V gives CDR1 LGHDT, CDR2 YNNKEL (reference sequence). As DNA, the CDR3 is TGTGCCAGCAGCCAAGTTTGGGGGGCCGGGCTAGCGGGAGGATTACAAGAGACCCAGTACTTC. Its translation: CASSQVWGAGLAGGLQETQYF.

The rearrangement joins TRBV7-9 to TRBJ2-2, with 10 nucleotides matching TRBD2. CDR1 is SEHNR and CDR2 is FQNEAQ in the germline V gene (reference sequence). J lost 9 bases, V lost 4 bases, and 11 bases had no gene match. The CDR3 covers 16 residues. The CDR3 is CASSSGLARDPRELFF. DNA of the CDR3: TGTGCCAGCAGCTCGGGACTAGCGAGAGATCCCCGGGAGCTGTTTTTT.

The V gene is TRBV7-9, the J gene TRBJ2-5; 11 bases map to TRBD2. The CDR3 has 14 residues. With V trimmed by 7 bases and J by 5 bases, 6 bases remained unmatched. Germline V gene sequence: CDR1 SEHNR, CDR2 FQNEAQ (reference sequence). In nucleotides, the CDR3 is TGTGCCAGCACCCTAGCGGGAGGATCGGAGACCCAGTACTTC. Translated: CASTLAGGSETQYF.

The CDR3 DNA reads TGTGCCAGCAGTGAATACAAAAGCGGGAGGCACAATGAGCAGTTCTTC. Translating it yields CASSEYKSGRHNEQFF. The chain carries TRBV25-1 and TRBJ2-1; 9 bases are shared with TRBD2. V lost 0 bases, J lost 5 bases, and 5 bases stayed unmatched. Germline CDR1 MGHDK, CDR2 SYGVNS. The CDR3 contains 16 residues. The whole variable domain, remainder taken from reference TRBV25-1 and TRBJ2-1, is EADIYQTPRYLVIGTGKKITLECSQTMGHDKMYWYQQDPGMELHLIHYSYGVNSTEKGDLSSESTVSRIRTEHFPLTLESARPSHTSQYLCASSEYKSGRHNEQFFGPGTRLTVL.

The J gene is TRBJ2-7, the V gene TRBV10-3; the D is unclear. V was shortened by 3 bases and J by 2 bases, with 11 bases between the two germline ends. Germline lookup yields CDR1 ENHRY and CDR2 SYGVKD. The CDR3 runs 14 residues. CDR3 loop: CAISERGSTYEQYF. In DNA form, the CDR3 reads TGTGCCATCAGTGAAAGAGGTTCTACCTACGAGCAGTACTTC.

CDR3 in amino acids: CASSQDRLAQNIQYF. The DNA for the CDR3 is TGCGCCAGCAGCCAAGATCGACTCGCCCAAAACATTCAGTACTTC. The rearrangement uses TRBV4-3 and TRBJ2-4; D gene ambiguous. The CDR3 extends over 15 amino acids. V dropped 0 bases and J dropped 5 bases, with 11 bases sitting between them. CDR1 is LGHNA and CDR2 is YSLEER in the germline V gene.

The CDR3 here is CASSSTTRRPMSAYNEQFF. The CDR3 bases are TGTGCCAGCAGTTCAACTACTAGACGTCCAATGTCGGCCTACAATGAGCAGTTCTTC. The chain recombines TRBV28 with TRBJ2-1, with D possibly matching TRBD2 (5 bases). The germline V gene has CDR1 MDHEN and CDR2 SYDVKM. The CDR3 covers 19 residues. With 4 bases removed from V and 2 bases from J, the gap between germline ends came to 24 bases. Looking up the rest from reference TRBV28 and TRBJ2-1 gives the full variable domain: DVKVTQSSRYLVKRTGEKVFLECVQDMDHENMFWYRQDPGLGLRLIYFSYDVKMKEKGDIPEGYSVSREKKERFSLILESASTNQTSMYLCASSSTTRRPMSAYNEQFFGPGTRLTVL.

The genes are TRBV9 and TRBJ2-1; D is perhaps TRBD2 (7 bases). Germline assignment: CDR1 SGDLS and CDR2 YYNGEE. There are 16 residues in the CDR3. V lost 4 bases to trimming and J lost 5 bases, with 19 bases between them. The CDR3 DNA sequence: TGTGCCAGCAGCTCACTCGGGGGGCGGGTGGACAATGAGCAGTTCTTC. It is translated as CASSSLGGRVDNEQFF.

The rearrangement joins TRBV5-4 to TRBJ2-3; 16 positions match TRBD2. Germline trimming cut 3 bases from V and 1 base from J; bases unmatched to any gene: 8. Germline CDR1 and CDR2: SGHNT and YYREEE (reference sequence). This CDR3 spans 19 amino acids. The CDR3 DNA reads TGTGCCAGCAGCTGGGGACTAGCGGGAGGGCTACTGGGCACAGATACGCAGTATTTT. Amino acids: CASSWGLAGGLLGTDTQYF.

The chain joins TRBV6-5 to TRBJ2-7; 9 bases map to TRBD1. The CDR3 is 14 amino acids. V was pared by 6 bases and J by 4 bases, with 7 bases of the junction left unmatched. The germline V gene encodes CDR1 MNHEY and CDR2 SVGAGI. The CDR3 loop reads CASRTGGAQYEQYF. The CDR3 DNA reads TGTGCCAGCAGGACAGGGGGGGCGCAGTACGAGCAGTACTTC.

A single count supports this clone. This chain joins TRBV6-2 or TRBV6-3 and TRBJ1-1; D perhaps matches TRBD1 (5 bases). This CDR3 region has 14 residues. From germline, CDR1 is MNHEY and CDR2 SVGEGT. Trimming removed 4 bases from V and 4 bases from J, with 13 bases in between. DNA for the CDR3: TGTGCCAGCAGTTCTCTGGGGCGGGGCACTGAAGCTTTCTTT. Protein: CASSSLGRGTEAFF.